These 17 T cell receptor beta chains were sequenced from one sample in a study of blood T cell repertoires in COVID-19. TCRdb's copy holds only in-frame clones and misses some; the assay was immunoSEQ multiplex PCR. The sample shows some 90,000 clones, approximately 90% of them seen only once. Sample: peripheral blood. The receptors were gathered from a man in his fifties with acute or convalescent COVID-19.

A note on this clone: The junction differs from germline at one of its ends, possibly a read error. As DNA, the CDR3 is TGTGCCAGCCGTGAGGGGGGGGACAGGGCGCATCACGAGCAGTACTTC. Protein product: CASREGGDRAHHEQYF. The chain is built from TRBV2 and TRBJ2-7, with 9 bases fitting TRBD1. The CDR3 loop spans 16 amino acids. Germline V lookup: CDR1 SNHLY, CDR2 FYNNEI.

The CDR3 DNA follows: TGTGCCAGCAAGGACAGCTATCAGCCCCAGCATTTT. Protein sequence: CASKDSYQPQHF. The chain employs TRBV6-5 and TRBJ1-5; perhaps TRBD1 as D (6 bases). The CDR3 is made up of 12 amino acids. V lost 7 bases, J lost 5 bases, and 9 bases lay in between. Germline V gives CDR1 MNHEY, CDR2 SVGAGI.

The chain uses TRBV14 and TRBJ2-7, with D unresolved. Trimming took off 0 bases at V and 2 bases at J, with 11 bases between the two ends. CDR1 SGHDN and CDR2 FVKESK come from the germline V gene. The CDR3 runs 15 residues. CDR3 nucleotide sequence: TGTGCCAGCAGCCAAGAAGGCAGGTCCCCCTACGAGCAGTACTTC. Translating it yields CASSQEGRSPYEQYF.

The genes are TRBV29-1 and TRBJ2-2, with D possibly matching TRBD2 (5 bases). The CDR3 sequence is 12 residues long. CDR1 and CDR2 from the germline V gene are SQVTM and ANQGSEA. Between the trimmed V and J ends, which lost 4 bases and 9 bases, there was a span of 12 bases. Here the CDR3 reads CSVVEGTRELFF. CDR3 coding DNA: TGCAGCGTTGTCGAGGGAACAAGGGAGCTGTTTTTT.

The rearrangement links TRBV6-5 to TRBJ1-5, with D possibly matching TRBD1 (5 bases). The CDR3 has 14 amino acids. Germline assignment: CDR1 MNHEY and CDR2 SVGAGI. V was pared by 6 bases and J by 3 bases, with 12 bases between. The CDR3, as DNA: TGTGCCAGCAGCCCATGGGGGGACAATCAGCCCCAGCATTTT. As protein: CASSPWGDNQPQHF.

This clone has a handful of counts. J is TRBJ1-2 and V is TRBV29-1; 11 bases align to TRBD1. With 6 bases clipped from V and 9 bases from J, the junction kept 6 bases outside the gene matches. CDR1 SQVTM and CDR2 ANQGSEA come from the germline V gene. The CDR3 extends over 12 amino acids. CDR3 DNA sequence: TGCAGCGTGGGGGGACAGGGGGAAAGCTACACCTTC. This encodes CSVGGQGESYTF.

This chain uses TRBV9 with TRBJ2-3, with 13 nucleotides matching TRBD2. Unmatched junction bases numbered 11, after V lost 4 bases and J lost 3 bases. Germline V gene lookup returns CDR1 SGDLS and CDR2 YYNGEE. This CDR3 is 18 amino acids long. The chain's CDR3 is CASSPIQTSGGITDTQYF. CDR3 bases: TGTGCCAGCAGCCCGATACAGACTAGCGGGGGGATAACAGATACGCAGTATTTT. Filled out from reference TRBV9 and TRBJ2-3, the complete variable domain reads DSGVTQTPKHLITATGQRVTLRCSPRSGDLSVYWYQQSLDQGLQFLIQYYNGEERAKGNILERFSAQQFPDLHSELNLSSLELGDSALYFCASSPIQTSGGITDTQYFGPGTRLTVL.

The chain joins TRBV5-1 to TRBJ2-7, with a tentative D call TRBD2 (7 bases). With 0 bases removed from V and 2 bases from J, the gap between germline ends came to 12 bases. The CDR3 is made up of 15 amino acids. The germline V gene has CDR1 SGHRS and CDR2 YFSETQ. The CDR3 nucleotides read TGCGCCAGCAGCTTGGGCCCCGGGGGGCCCTACGAGCAGTACGTC. It codes for CASSLGPGGPYEQYV.

The chain uses TRBV10-1 and TRBJ2-3; D remains unclear. There are 12 residues in the CDR3. Germline CDR1 is WNHNN and CDR2 is SYGVQD (reference sequence). V lost 4 bases and J 6 bases, leaving 8 bases between the germline ends. CDR3 DNA: TGCGCCAGCAGTGTATCGAGGGATACGCAGTATTTT. Translation: CASSVSRDTQYF.

The chain links TRBV4-3 to TRBJ1-2, with 9 bases identical to TRBD1. The V gene's germline CDR1 is LGHNA and CDR2 YSLEER. CDR3 length: 16 amino acids. With 5 bases clipped from V and 8 bases from J, the junction kept 15 bases outside the gene matches. The CDR3 bases are TGCGCCAGCAGCTTAATCCCGGACAGGGGCTTAGGCGGCTACACCTTC. Amino acids: CASSLIPDRGLGGYTF.

The rearrangement links TRBV11-2 to TRBJ2-1; 8 bases match TRBD1. The V and J ends lost 3 bases and 6 bases, in that order; junction bases with no gene match: 1. The CDR3 contains 13 residues. Germline loops: CDR1 SGHAT, CDR2 FQNNGV. The CDR3 DNA reads TGTGCCAGCAGCTTGACAGGGGTCAATGAGCAGTTCTTC. The encoded protein is CASSLTGVNEQFF. The variable domain in full, with the rest retrieved from reference TRBV11-2 and TRBJ2-1, is EAGVAQSPRYKIIEKRQSVAFWCNPISGHATLYWYQQILGQGPKLLIQFQNNGVVDDSQLPKDRFSAERLKGVDSTLKIQPAKLEDSAVYLCASSLTGVNEQFFGPGTRLTVL.

The J gene is TRBJ2-1, the V gene TRBV6-4, with 8 positions matching TRBD1. Trimming removed 9 bases from V and 5 bases from J; junction bases left unmatched: 6. The CDR3 extends over 13 amino acids. The germline V gene has CDR1 MRHNA and CDR2 SNTAGT. DNA for the CDR3: TGTGCCAGTCGTCGGGACAGGAACAATGAGCAGTTCTTC. Translated, it gives CASRRDRNNEQFF.

In its sample, this clone ranks as medium-sized (0.01 to 0.1%). Additional DNA sequences in this sample encode the identical CDR3. V gene TRBV3-1 (or the pseudogene TRBV3-2) combines with J gene TRBJ2-1; 7 positions agree with TRBD2. The germline CDR1 and CDR2 sequences are LGHDT and YNNKEL (reference sequence). Trimming removed 3 bases from V and 14 bases from J; junction bases left unmatched: 7. The CDR3 spans 12 residues. The CDR3 here is CASSQGGSGEFF. DNA for the CDR3: TGTGCCAGCAGCCAGGGGGGGTCCGGAGAGTTCTTC.

The chain recombines TRBV5-1 with TRBJ1-3; D unresolved. Looked up from germline, CDR1 is SGHRS and CDR2 is YFSETQ. Trimming stripped 2 bases from V and 3 bases from J, with 12 bases between. The CDR3 is 15 residues long. CDR3 coding DNA: TGCGCCAGCAGCTTAAGTGGAGGAGGTGGAAACACCATATATTTT. This gives the protein CASSLSGGGGNTIYF.

This clone was recorded once. This chain uses TRBV19 with TRBJ1-5; no clear D. Trimming removed 2 bases at V and 2 bases at J, with 10 bases between. The CDR3 totals 15 residues. Per the germline V gene, CDR1 is LNHDA and CDR2 is SQIVND (reference sequence). CDR3 protein: CASSIKGDGNQPQHF. In DNA, the CDR3 is TGTGCCAGTAGTATAAAGGGAGACGGCAATCAGCCCCAGCATTTT.

In nucleotides, the CDR3 is TGTGCCAGCTCGCCGGTGAACACTGAAGCTTTCTTT. Its protein product is CASSPVNTEAFF. The chain has TRBV12-3 or TRBV12-4 and TRBJ1-1; D uncertain. The CDR3 covers 12 residues. Trimming took 8 bases from V and 0 from J, leaving 7 bases between them.

The chain couples TRBV4-1 to TRBJ1-6, with 7 bases lining up with TRBD1. The J segment lost 7 bases and the V segment lost 4 bases, leaving 4 bases of the junction unmatched. This CDR3 region has 14 residues. The V gene's germline CDR1 is MGHRA and CDR2 YSYEKL. The CDR3 protein is CASSPGQNNSPLHF. CDR3 bases: TGCGCCAGCAGCCCGGGACAGAACAATTCACCCCTCCACTTT.